This TCR beta chain was profiled in a study of blood T cell repertoires in COVID-19. On the study more broadly: The origin of the acute and convalescent COVID-19 samples was the United States, Italy and Spain. PBMCs, B-cell-depleted T cells, or T cells provided the cDNA or gDNA that made up the material.

Under the authors' procedure: Reference gene primers were amplified, and this amplification served to estimate nucleated cell counts. TCRdb keeps only in-frame clones here, not all; method: immunoSEQ multiplex PCR. That table is the source of V, J and clone size, and D and trimming were worked out from the DNA. Among about 160,000 clones listed, around 87% were seen once. Germline loops: CDR1 SGHAT, CDR2 FQNNGV. The CDR3 has 13 residues. Seattle participants joined during active infection and were tracked over time. Note on this clone: A junction end diverges from the germline sequence, so it may reflect a read error.

The rearrangement uses TRBV11-2 and TRBJ2-1; 7 bases are a match to TRBD1. The TCR sequence derives from a woman in her seventies with COVID-19, enrolled during active disease. Sequencing used peripheral blood. CDR3 bases: TGTGCCAGCAGCCTAGACAGGGAAAATGAGCAGTTCTTC. Amino acids: CASSLDRENEQFF.